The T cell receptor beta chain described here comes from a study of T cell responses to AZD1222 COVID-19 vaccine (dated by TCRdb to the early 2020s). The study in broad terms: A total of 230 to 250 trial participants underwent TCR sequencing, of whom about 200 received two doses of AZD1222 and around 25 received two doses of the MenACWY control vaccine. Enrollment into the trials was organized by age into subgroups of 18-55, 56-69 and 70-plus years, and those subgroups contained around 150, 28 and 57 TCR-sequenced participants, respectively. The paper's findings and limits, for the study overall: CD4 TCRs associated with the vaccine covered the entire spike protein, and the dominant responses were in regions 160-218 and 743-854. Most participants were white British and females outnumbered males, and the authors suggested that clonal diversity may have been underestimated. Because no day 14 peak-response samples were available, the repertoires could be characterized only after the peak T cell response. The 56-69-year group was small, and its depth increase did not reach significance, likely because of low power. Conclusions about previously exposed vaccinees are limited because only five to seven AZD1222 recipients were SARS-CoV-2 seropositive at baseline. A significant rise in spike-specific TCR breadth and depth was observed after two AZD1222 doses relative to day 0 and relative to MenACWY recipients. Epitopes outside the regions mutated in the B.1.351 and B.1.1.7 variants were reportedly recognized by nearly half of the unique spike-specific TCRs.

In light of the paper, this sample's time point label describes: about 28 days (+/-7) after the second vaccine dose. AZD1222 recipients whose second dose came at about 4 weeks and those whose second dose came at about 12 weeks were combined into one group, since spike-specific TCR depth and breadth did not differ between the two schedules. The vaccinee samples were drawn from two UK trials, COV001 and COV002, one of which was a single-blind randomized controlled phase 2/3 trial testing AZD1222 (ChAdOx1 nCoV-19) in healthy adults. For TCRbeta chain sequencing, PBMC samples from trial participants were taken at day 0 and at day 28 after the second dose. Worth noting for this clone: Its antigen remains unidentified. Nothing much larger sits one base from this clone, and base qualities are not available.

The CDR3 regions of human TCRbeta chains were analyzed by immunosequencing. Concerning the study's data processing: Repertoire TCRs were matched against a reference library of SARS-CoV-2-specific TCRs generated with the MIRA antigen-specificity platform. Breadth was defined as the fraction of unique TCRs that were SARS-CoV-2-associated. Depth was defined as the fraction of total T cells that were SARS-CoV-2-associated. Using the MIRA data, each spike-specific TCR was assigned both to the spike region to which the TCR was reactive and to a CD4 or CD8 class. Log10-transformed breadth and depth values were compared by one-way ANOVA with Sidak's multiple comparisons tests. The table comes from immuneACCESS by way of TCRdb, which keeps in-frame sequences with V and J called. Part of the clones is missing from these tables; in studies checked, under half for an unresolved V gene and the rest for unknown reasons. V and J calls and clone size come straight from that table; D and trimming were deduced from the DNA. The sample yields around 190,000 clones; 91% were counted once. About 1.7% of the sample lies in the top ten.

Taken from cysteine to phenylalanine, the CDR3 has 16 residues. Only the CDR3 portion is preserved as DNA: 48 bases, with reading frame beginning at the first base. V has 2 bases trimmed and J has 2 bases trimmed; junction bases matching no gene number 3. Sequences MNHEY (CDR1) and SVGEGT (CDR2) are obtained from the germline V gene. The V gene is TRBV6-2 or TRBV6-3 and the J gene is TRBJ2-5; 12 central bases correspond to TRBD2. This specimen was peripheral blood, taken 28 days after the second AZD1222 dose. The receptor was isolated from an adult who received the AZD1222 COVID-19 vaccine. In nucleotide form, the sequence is TGTGCCAGCAGTTACGGACTAGCGGGGCTTCAAGAGACCCAGTACTTC. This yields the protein CASSYGLAGLQETQYF.